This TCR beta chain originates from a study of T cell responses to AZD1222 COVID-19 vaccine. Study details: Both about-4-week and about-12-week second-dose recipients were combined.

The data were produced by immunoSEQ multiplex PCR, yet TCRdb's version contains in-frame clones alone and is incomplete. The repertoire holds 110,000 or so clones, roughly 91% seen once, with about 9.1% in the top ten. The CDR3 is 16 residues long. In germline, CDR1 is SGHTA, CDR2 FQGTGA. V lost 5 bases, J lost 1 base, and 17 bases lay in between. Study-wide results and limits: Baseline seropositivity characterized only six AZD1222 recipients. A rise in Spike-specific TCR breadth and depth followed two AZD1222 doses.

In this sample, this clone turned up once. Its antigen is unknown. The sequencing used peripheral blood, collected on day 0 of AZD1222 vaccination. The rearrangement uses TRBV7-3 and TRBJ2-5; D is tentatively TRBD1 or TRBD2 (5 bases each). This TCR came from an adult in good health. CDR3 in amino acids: CASSLDPGRRQETQYF. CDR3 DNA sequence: TGTGCCAGCAGCCTAGACCCGGGACGCCGCCAAGAGACCCAGTACTTC.